The 24 T cell receptor beta chains reported below all come from one sample, sequenced in a study of blood T cell repertoires in COVID-19. Using immunoSEQ multiplex PCR, the repertoire was profiled, and TCRdb retains in-frame clones only, with some absent. The sample consists of about 180,000 clones, about 81% of them appearing once. Source material: peripheral blood. The receptors come from a woman older than 75 with COVID-19, enrolled during active disease.

The chain joins TRBV29-1 to TRBJ2-1; 8 bases fit TRBD2. Germline CDR1 reads SQVTM; CDR2 reads ANQGSEA. The CDR3 extends over 13 amino acids. V trimming: 0 bases; J trimming: 12 bases; junction bases outside the gene matches: 7. CDR3: CSVEDRGGRWQFF. The CDR3 DNA sequence: TGCAGCGTTGAAGATCGGGGGGGGCGGTGGCAGTTCTTC.

The chain is built from TRBV23-1 and TRBJ2-2; 15 positions match TRBD2. TRBV23-1 is flagged as an ORF with uncertain function. The CDR3 loop spans 19 amino acids. J lost 3 bases, V lost 2 bases, and 7 bases had no gene match. CDR3 region: CASSQRTSGRGGDTGELFF. The CDR3 nucleotides are TGCGCCAGCAGTCAACGGACTAGCGGGAGGGGCGGGGACACCGGGGAGCTGTTTTTT.

This chain connects TRBV30 to TRBJ2-5; a weak D match, TRBD1 (6 bases). Germline loops: CDR1 GTSNPN, CDR2 SVGIG (reference sequence). V gave up 0 bases and J gave up 4 bases, with 21 bases separating them. The length of the CDR3 is 17 residues. The CDR3 DNA reads TGTGCCTGGAGTGTCGGGACATTAACTATTTCCCGAGAGACCCAGTACTTC. Amino acid sequence: CAWSVGTLTISRETQYF.

The rearrangement uses TRBV6-6 and TRBJ1-3; D remains unclear. This CDR3 is 14 amino acids long. Trimming shortened V by 2 bases and J by 8 bases, and 13 bases separated the two germline ends. Germline V CDR1 and CDR2: MNHNY, SVGAGI (reference sequence). CDR3 sequence: CASSYRDPRHTIYF. As DNA, the CDR3 is TGTGCCAGCAGTTACCGAGACCCCAGGCACACCATATATTTT.

This chain links TRBV10-3 with TRBJ2-1; D is unresolved. The germline CDR1 and CDR2 sequences are ENHRY and SYGVKD. The V end lost 7 bases, the J end lost 0 bases, and 7 bases lay between the germline ends. This CDR3 is 13 amino acids long. The CDR3 reads CAIMSSSYNEQFF. The CDR3 DNA reads as TGTGCCATCATGTCTAGCTCCTACAATGAGCAGTTCTTC.

The V call is TRBV5-1, the J call TRBJ2-7, with D possibly matching TRBD2 (5 bases). From germline, CDR1 is SGHRS and CDR2 YFSETQ. The CDR3 totals 13 residues. V shed 5 bases and J shed 3 bases, with 12 bases lying between them. The CDR3 DNA reads as TGCGCCAGCAGACCCGACGGACTCTACGAGCAGTACTTC. Its protein product is CASRPDGLYEQYF.

This chain connects TRBV5-1 to TRBJ1-5; 10 positions agree with TRBD1. The V and J ends lost 4 bases and 0 bases, in that order; junction bases with no gene match: 7. Germline V gene data show CDR1 as SGHRS and CDR2 as YFSETQ. There are 17 residues in the CDR3. Here the CDR3 DNA reads TGCGCCAGCAGCCCTGGGACAGGGGCTTATAGCAATCAGCCCCAGCATTTT. The encoded protein is CASSPGTGAYSNQPQHF.

V gene TRBV29-1 combines with J gene TRBJ1-1, with 10 bases that match TRBD1. V lost 1 base to trimming and J lost 9 bases; unmatched junction nucleotides: 5. Per germline, CDR1 SQVTM and CDR2 ANQGSEA. This CDR3 contains 13 residues. CDR3 loop: CSVEAQGQGKAFF. In DNA form, the CDR3 reads TGCAGCGTTGAAGCTCAGGGACAGGGGAAAGCTTTCTTT.

The chain recombines TRBV5-5 with TRBJ2-1; no definite D call. Trimming left V 5 bases short and J 6 bases short, with 12 bases between. There are 13 residues in the CDR3. In germline, CDR1 is SGHKS, CDR2 YYEKEE (reference sequence). CDR3 amino acids: CASSLESRNEQFF. The DNA for the CDR3 is TGTGCCAGCAGTCTCGAGTCTCGCAATGAGCAGTTCTTC.

V gene TRBV5-4 combines with J gene TRBJ2-7; possibly TRBD2 for D (5 bases). CDR3 length: 13 residues. Trimming took 4 bases from V and 7 from J, leaving 15 bases between them. Germline V gives CDR1 SGHNT, CDR2 YYREEE (reference sequence). The CDR3 is CASSPLREGEQYF. The CDR3 DNA is TGTGCCAGCAGCCCCCTTCGCGAGGGAGAGCAGTACTTC.

The table lists this clone with a count of one. The CDR3 reads CASSQTQYLYEQYF. For the CDR3, the DNA is TGTGCCAGCTCGCAAACCCAGTACCTCTACGAGCAGTACTTC. The V call is TRBV18, the J call TRBJ2-7; D gene uncertain. V was pared by 6 bases and J by 3 bases, with 15 bases between. Germline CDR1 KGHSH, CDR2 LQKENI. The CDR3 runs to 14 residues.

This CDR3 is CASSLVGGQSYEQYF. The CDR3 coding sequence is TGTGCCAGCAGCTTAGTGGGTGGGCAGTCCTACGAGCAGTACTTC. V is TRBV7-2 and J is TRBJ2-7; D not certain. The V gene's germline CDR1 is SGHTA and CDR2 FQGNSA. The V gene lost 1 base and the J gene lost 1 base, with 11 bases spanning the gap. The CDR3 has 15 residues. Filled out from reference TRBV7-2 and TRBJ2-7, the complete variable domain reads GAGVSQSPSNKVTEKGKDVELRCDPISGHTALYWYRQSLGQGLEFLIYFQGNSAPDKSGLPSDRFSAERTGGSVSTLTIQRTQQEDSAVYLCASSLVGGQSYEQYFGPGTRLTVT.

A single count supports this clone. The chain is built from TRBV7-2 and TRBJ1-3; the D gene is possibly TRBD1 (5 bases). In germline, CDR1 is SGHTA, CDR2 FQGNSA. Trimming shortened V by 3 bases and J by 0 bases, and 6 bases separated the two germline ends. The CDR3 spans 14 residues. Here the CDR3 reads CASSLGLSGNTIYF. CDR3 in DNA: TGTGCCAGCAGCTTGGGGCTCTCTGGAAACACCATATATTTT.

The J gene is TRBJ1-2, the V gene TRBV11-3, with D possibly being TRBD1 (5 bases). CDR1 and CDR2 from the germline V gene are SGHNT and YENEEA. Trimming stripped 4 bases from V and 2 bases from J, with 5 bases between. The CDR3 extends over 12 amino acids. Here the CDR3 reads CASSSGNYGYTF. The CDR3, as DNA: TGTGCCAGCAGCTCAGGGAACTATGGCTACACCTTC. Variable domain in full (rest from reference TRBV11-3 and TRBJ1-2): EAGVVQSPRYKIIEKKQPVAFWCNPISGHNTLYWYLQNLGQGPELLIRYENEEAVDDSQLPKDRFSAERLKGVDSTLKIQPAELGDSAVYLCASSSGNYGYTFGSGTRLTVV.

A word on this clone: The identical CDR3 is also encoded by other nucleotide sequences in the sample. This chain links TRBV5-6 with TRBJ2-7; 8 bases agree with TRBD1. Germline V lookup: CDR1 SGHDT, CDR2 YYEEEE. The CDR3 length is 15 residues. With 1 base clipped from V and 0 bases from J, the junction kept 3 bases outside the gene matches. CDR3 DNA sequence: TGTGCCAGCAGCTTGACAGGGGGAAGCTCCTACGAGCAGTACTTC. Encoded protein: CASSLTGGSSYEQYF.

Written as DNA, the CDR3 is TGTGCCAGCAAACCTTACTGGACAGGAGGATCTGAAAAACTGTTTTTT. Its translation is CASKPYWTGGSEKLFF. V usage is TRBV28 and J usage is TRBJ1-4, with 7 positions matching TRBD1. The junction had 15 bases not matched to a gene; V was cut back by 7 bases and J by 7 bases. Per germline, CDR1 MDHEN and CDR2 SYDVKM. CDR3 size: 16 residues.

This clone appeared a single time. This chain joins TRBV12-3 or TRBV12-4 and TRBJ2-5; tentatively, D is TRBD1 (6 bases). Trimming cost V 7 bases and J 1 base, with 10 bases left between them. This CDR3 comprises 13 residues. The CDR3 reads CASTRTVQETQYF. As DNA, the CDR3 is TGTGCCAGCACCAGGACAGTCCAAGAGACCCAGTACTTC.

The J gene is TRBJ2-5, the V gene TRBV27; D perhaps matches TRBD1 (5 bases). There are 13 residues in the CDR3. Trimming stripped 7 bases from V and 3 bases from J, with 12 bases between. Per germline, CDR1 MNHEY and CDR2 SMNVEV (reference sequence). CDR3 in amino acids: CASTGAGEETQYF. DNA of the CDR3: TGTGCCAGCACTGGGGCAGGAGAAGAGACCCAGTACTTC.

The V gene is TRBV27, the J gene TRBJ2-1; 9 nucleotides align to TRBD2. This CDR3 has 15 amino acids. Trimming cost V 5 bases and J 6 bases; bases outside gene matches: 8. Germline V gene lookup returns CDR1 MNHEY and CDR2 SMNVEV (reference sequence). The CDR3 region has the DNA TGTGCCAGCAGTCACGGGACTAGCAGTGGCAATGAGCAGTTCTTC. Its protein is CASSHGTSSGNEQFF.

This chain connects TRBV6-2 or TRBV6-3 to TRBJ1-4; D unclear. This CDR3 has 12 amino acids. The germline V gene has CDR1 MNHEY and CDR2 SVGEGT. V was trimmed by 6 bases and J by 8 bases, leaving 10 bases between them. CDR3 protein: CASSHPGEKLFF. For the CDR3, the DNA is TGTGCCAGCAGCCACCCGGGGGAAAAACTGTTTTTT.

The chain links TRBV11-1 to TRBJ1-1; weak D call: TRBD1 (6 bases). Germline values: CDR1 SGHAT, CDR2 FQDESV (reference sequence). The CDR3 is 14 residues long. Deletions cut 4 bases from V and 0 bases from J, with 9 bases between. The CDR3 loop is CASSWQGLNTEAFF. The CDR3 DNA is TGTGCCAGCAGCTGGCAGGGGTTGAACACTGAAGCTTTCTTT.

V and J are TRBV11-3 and TRBJ2-5, with 7 positions matching TRBD2. There are 17 residues in the CDR3. Germline CDR1 is SGHNT and CDR2 is YENEEA. V lost 0 bases and J lost 1; bases outside the gene matches: 8. CDR3 DNA: TGTGCCAGCAGCTTAGAACCCCTGGGAGGGGCCCAAGAGACCCAGTACTTC. Translating gives CASSLEPLGGAQETQYF.

The chain employs TRBV6-5 and TRBJ1-1; unclear D gene. This CDR3 comprises 15 residues. V was clipped by 6 bases and J by 4 bases, with 18 bases between them. The germline gives CDR1 MNHEY, CDR2 SVGAGI. CDR3 in amino acids: CASSAWPFGGTEAFF. The CDR3 DNA sequence: TGTGCCAGCAGCGCTTGGCCGTTCGGAGGCACTGAAGCTTTCTTT.

The count of this clone is one. This chain links TRBV28 with TRBJ2-2, with D possibly matching TRBD2 (6 bases). Germline loops: CDR1 MDHEN, CDR2 SYDVKM. The CDR3 runs to 14 residues. The V and J ends lost 6 bases and 5 bases respectively, with 13 bases between them. This CDR3 reads CASSQFLATGELFF. The CDR3 bases are TGTGCCAGCAGCCAGTTTCTAGCGACCGGGGAGCTGTTTTTT.